This is a list of T cell receptor beta chains from one sample in a study of regulatory T cells in long-lasting Graves disease. TCRdb called the multiplex PCR reads again in MiXCR, with one record for every CDR3 protein. In the table there are about 530,000 distinct CDR3 sequences, around 16% of which are singletons. These sequences were also reported in another study, on T cells in Graves' hyperthyroidism and ophthalmopathy.

The sample here was peripheral blood mononuclear cells (PBMCs), taken at new diagnosis, from a patient treated with antithyroid drugs. These TCRs come from a woman aged 35-65 years with Graves disease. Each CDR3 is given with its conserved first and last residue. A D gene is named only where the DNA matches it firmly. The listing skips clone size in some rows; elsewhere it reads once, few, many or a size class.

cdr3_aa cdr3_nt j_call clone_size cdr3_length v_call d_call
CASSQDPDQPQHF TGTGCCAGCAGCCAAGACCCGGACCAGCCCCAGCATTTT TRBJ1-5 many 13 TRBV3-1 NA
CASSLIDGQNYGYTF TGTGCCAGCAGCTTGATCGACGGCCAGAACTATGGCTACACCTTC TRBJ1-2 few 15 TRBV5-6 NA
CASSPAPGEVETQYF TGTGCCAGCAGCCCCGCCCCAGGGGAGGTGGAGACCCAGTACTTC TRBJ2-5 NA 15 TRBV7-9 NA
CASSPVDQGGVYGYTF TGTGCCAGCAGCCCCGTTGACCAGGGGGGGGTCTATGGCTACACCTTC TRBJ1-2 many 16 TRBV7-8 TRBD1
CASESILGDTQYF TGTGCCAGCGAATCAATTTTAGGGGATACGCAGTATTTT TRBJ2-3 NA 13 TRBV6-2/TRBV6-3 NA
CASSLTSGDGGELFF TGTGCCAGCAGCTTAACCAGCGGGGACGGCGGGGAGCTGTTTTTT TRBJ2-2 many 15 TRBV7-9 TRBD2
CASSSLRGLPYEQYF TGTGCCAGCAGCTCCCTTAGGGGACTACCCTACGAGCAGTACTTC TRBJ2-7 many 15 TRBV11-2 TRBD2
CASSPEPLNTEAFF TGTGCCAGCTCACCAGAACCTTTGAACACTGAAGCTTTCTTT TRBJ1-1 NA 14 TRBV18 NA
CASSPGFANTEAFF TGTGCCAGCAGCCCAGGGTTCGCGAACACTGAAGCTTTCTTT TRBJ1-1 few 14 TRBV7-2 NA
CASSLGPIARNEKLFF TGTGCCAGCAGCTTGGGGCCAATCGCCCGAAATGAAAAACTGTTTTTT TRBJ1-4 many 16 TRBV5-5 NA
CASSPPGQGAAEAFF TGTGCCAGCTCACCACCGGGGCAGGGGGCGGCTGAAGCTTTCTTT TRBJ1-1 many 15 TRBV18 TRBD1
CARDRGSGELFF TGTGCCAGAGATAGGGGTTCCGGGGAGCTGTTTTTT TRBJ2-2 NA 12 TRBV7-2 NA
CASSARDTAIHF TGTGCCAGCAGCGCCCGGGACACTGCTATCCACTTT TRBJ1-6 NA 12 TRBV7-9 NA
CASSLGGASNTGELFF TGTGCCAGCAGCTTAGGGGGGGCATCGAACACCGGGGAGCTGTTTTTT TRBJ2-2 many 16 TRBV11-2 NA
CAVTTGDRGMSSYEQYF TGTGCCGTCACCACCGGGGACAGGGGTATGTCCTCCTACGAGCAGTACTTC TRBJ2-7 few 17 TRBV10-3 TRBD1
CASSLRTRESDTQYF TGCGCCAGCAGCTTGAGAACTAGAGAGTCAGATACGCAGTATTTT TRBJ2-3 NA 15 TRBV5-1 NA
CASRSRDSPDTQYF TGTGCCAGTAGGTCCCGGGACTCACCGGATACGCAGTATTTT TRBJ2-3 few 14 TRBV19 NA
CSANDQRDSNQPQHF TGCAGTGCTAATGACCAGAGAGATAGCAATCAGCCCCAGCATTTT TRBJ1-5 many 15 TRBV20-1 NA
CASSIARTEAFF TGTGCCAGTAGTATAGCCCGGACTGAAGCTTTCTTT TRBJ1-1 few 12 TRBV19 NA
CASSQSSGTGELFF TGTGCCAGCAGTCAGTCTAGCGGGACCGGGGAGCTGTTTTTT TRBJ2-2 few 14 TRBV2 TRBD2
CASSPLRFGDSPLHF TGTGCCAGCTCACCATTGCGCTTTGGGGATTCACCCCTCCACTTT TRBJ1-6 few 15 TRBV18 NA
CASAPYERLKSSYNEQFF TGTGCCAGCGCCCCCTACGAGCGGCTCAAAAGCTCCTACAATGAGCAGTTCTTC TRBJ2-1 many 18 TRBV27 NA
CASSEISEQYF TGTGCCAGCAGTGAAATATCAGAGCAGTACTTC TRBJ2-7 many 11 TRBV2 NA
CASSVGGLSTDTQYF TGTGCCAGCAGTGTCGGCGGGTTGAGCACAGATACGCAGTATTTT TRBJ2-3 many 15 TRBV6-1 NA
CASSPDRESFF TGTGCCAGCAGCCCAGACAGGGAGTCTTTCTTT TRBJ1-1 NA 11 TRBV6-1 TRBD1
CASSSGSSMNTEAFF TGTGCCAGCAGCTCGGGATCTTCTATGAACACTGAAGCTTTCTTT TRBJ1-1 few 15 TRBV5-6 NA
CASSQMKNTEAFF TGTGCCAGCAGCCAAATGAAGAACACTGAAGCTTTCTTT TRBJ1-1 many 13 TRBV3-1 NA
CASSVQGEWGYTF TGCGCCAGCAGCGTACAGGGGGAGTGGGGCTACACCTTC TRBJ1-2 NA 13 TRBV5-1 TRBD1
CSARRTGAEQYF TGCAGTGCTAGAAGGACAGGGGCCGAGCAGTACTTC TRBJ2-7 NA 12 TRBV20-1 TRBD1
CASRPGTGAGEQYF TGTGCCAGCAGACCGGGGACAGGGGCGGGCGAGCAGTACTTC TRBJ2-7 many 14 TRBV6-1 TRBD1
CASSPRPGTEGYNEQFF TGTGCCAGCAGCCCTCGCCCCGGGACAGAGGGCTACAATGAGCAGTTCTTC TRBJ2-1 many 17 TRBV7-6 TRBD1
CASSLVPNNYGYTF TGTGCCAGCAGCCTGGTCCCCAACAACTATGGCTACACCTTC TRBJ1-2 many 14 TRBV7-2 NA
CASSLGGGGETQYF TGTGCCAGCAGTTTAGGAGGGGGCGGTGAGACCCAGTACTTC TRBJ2-5 many 14 TRBV12-3/TRBV12-4 TRBD1
CASSLARDYREQFF TGTGCCAGCAGCTTAGCGCGGGATTACAGAGAGCAGTTCTTC TRBJ2-1 few 14 TRBV7-2 NA
CASSPPEGDGGFF TGTGCCAGCTCACCTCCGGAGGGGGATGGAGGTTTCTTT TRBJ1-1 few 13 TRBV18 NA
CASSQTATGQPQHF TGCGCCAGCAGCCAGACGGCTACAGGACAGCCCCAGCATTTT TRBJ1-5 NA 14 TRBV4-1 NA
CASSEMVGNQPQHF TGTGCCAGCAGTGAAATGGTGGGGAATCAGCCCCAGCATTTT TRBJ1-5 many 14 TRBV2 NA
CASSLGAFGAARSGTQYF TGTGCCAGCAGCCTAGGGGCCTTTGGGGCAGCCAGAAGTGGTACGCAGTATTTT TRBJ2-3 few 18 TRBV7-6 NA
CASSVGGSDTQYF TGTGCCAGCAGTGTAGGGGGATCGGATACGCAGTATTTT TRBJ2-3 many 13 TRBV2 NA
CASSAQGHEQFF TGTGCCAGCAGCGCACAGGGTCATGAGCAGTTCTTC TRBJ2-1 NA 12 TRBV9 NA
CASSPRTSEAFF TGTGCCAGCAGTCCGAGGACATCAGAAGCTTTCTTT TRBJ1-1 NA 12 TRBV12-3/TRBV12-4 NA